This T cell receptor beta chain came from a study of T-cell reconstitution after alpha-beta-depleted transplantation in children. Study-wide results and limits: From surviving recipient T cells and thymic progenitors came the high day-60 TCRbeta diversity observed in some patients. T-cell counts and diversity at one year post-transplant came mainly from newly produced T cells. Two months or so post-transplant, alpha-beta T cells reportedly derived from several hundred expanded graft clones.

Trimming stripped 4 bases from V and 7 bases from J, with 18 bases between. This CDR3 has 14 residues. Germline CDR1 reads SGHRS; CDR2 reads YFSETQ. Preparing the TCRbeta library involved the use of unique molecular identifiers. TCRdb re-called the PCR reads with MiXCR, one entry per CDR3 protein. The sample yields around 580,000 distinct CDR3 sequences, under 25% seen once. As to this clonotype: What it binds is unknown.

V usage is TRBV5-1 and J usage is TRBJ2-7; D call uncertain. The sequence derives from a boy in the first two years of life who had a stem cell transplant for acute myeloid leukemia, so the T cells may come from the graft donor. This specimen consisted of PBMCs, mostly from graft donor cells, obtained 360 days after TCRalphabeta/CD19-depleted stem cell transplant. CDR3 nucleotides: TGCGCCAGCAGCCGATGGACGCTTCCTGGGGAGCAGTACTTC. This encodes CASSRWTLPGEQYF.